Given below is one T cell receptor beta chain in context. Its antigen has not been determined. No much larger clone is present one base from it, and per-base qualities are unavailable. TCRbeta CDR3 regions were amplified from genomic DNA using the immunoSEQ Assay, a bias-controlled multiplex PCR. On the authors' methods: Nucleated cell counts per sample were estimated from amplification of reference gene primers within the assay. To quantify the absolute abundance of each unique TCRbeta CDR3 rearrangement, sequence reads were collapsed and filtered. For each sample, productive Simpson clonality was calculated as the square root of Simpson's diversity index across productive rearrangements. TCRdb provides this immuneACCESS table in a form limited to in-frame rearrangements. Some clones are lacking; in checked studies, under half of them reflect an unresolved V gene, and why the rest are absent is not known. V and J calls and clone size come straight from that table; D and trimming were deduced from the DNA. The sample table contains 210,000 or so clones; only one count was recorded for 80% to 90% of them. The ten largest clones add up to over 2% of the sample.

Collaborating institutions collected whole blood in K2EDTA tubes following their own protocols. For TCRbeta analysis, collaborator samples were shipped as frozen whole blood, as isolated PBMCs, or as DNA extracted from either sample type. V is cut back by 6 bases and J by 3 bases, with 6 bases in the junction unmatched. There are 14 amino acids in the CDR3, from cysteine to phenylalanine inclusive. The sequence is cut down to CDR3 DNA, 42 bases in frame from base 1. The CDR1 and CDR2 encoded by the germline V gene are SGHDN and FVKESK. The data stem from a study of blood T cell repertoires in COVID-19 (dated by TCRdb to the early 2020s). For context, the study as a whole: The collaborator samples originated in the United States, Italy and Spain and spanned the acute and convalescent phases of COVID-19. The prospective study material was composed of cDNA or gDNA derived from T cells, B-cell-depleted T cells, or PBMCs. A de-identified subject ID, COVID-19 status, age in years and sex were almost always included in the sample metadata. The dataset comprised deeply sampled blood TCRbeta repertoires from subjects exposed to, actively infected with, or recovered from COVID-19. Where available, HLA class I and class II types were taken from metadata supplied by the sample provider and were not determined by assay-based typing. The repertoires were made available in a free public database intended to serve as a resource for research on the immune response to SARS-CoV-2. Samples came from the ongoing ImmuneRACE study (first 160 participants) plus 1,254 subjects from 6 global collaborators.

Study-level results and caveats: Clinical and demographic metadata were provided uncurated, with the amount varying by source and participant.

Sequencing input: peripheral blood. This clonotype was obtained from a woman between 50 and 59 years old with acute or convalescent COVID-19. The chain links TRBV14 with TRBJ1-2, and 8 bases in between align with TRBD1. The CDR3 is CASSPGQGDYGYTF. The sequence in DNA is TGTGCCAGCAGTCCTGGACAGGGTGACTATGGCTACACCTTC.